This TCR beta chain originates from a study of regulatory T cells in long-lasting Graves disease (dated by TCRdb to 2020 to 2022). For the study in its entirety: Newly diagnosed Graves' disease patients had taken antithyroid drugs for less than 3 months. Patients with persistent Graves' disease were compared with patients with newly diagnosed Graves' disease using TCR sequencing and RNA sequencing of peripheral blood. The study was registered as a clinical trial and conducted in China. TCR sequencing covered some 13 persistent and roughly 20 newly diagnosed Graves' disease patients, 33 samples in total. General study outcomes and caveats: As a limitation, the authors acknowledged that the small sample size may reduce accuracy. The study examined only peripheral blood because the primary lesion, thyroid tissue, could not be accessed. Sequencing and analysis were restricted to the TCR beta chain. A larger number of public clonotypes was shared among persistent patients (more than 2,500) than among newly diagnosed patients (around 970). Compared with newly diagnosed patients, patients with persistent Graves' disease had lower TCR Shannon entropy and fewer highly expanded clones, which suggests clonal expansion.

This clonotype appeared many times. Its cognate antigen has yet to be identified. Within one base of it there is no much larger clone, and no base qualities were kept. Library preparation was by multiplex PCR. These reads were obtained on an Illumina HiSeq 4000. To build TCR beta libraries, CDR3 regions were amplified by Arm-PCR using iRepertoire HTBI primers. PCR products were gel purified before sequencing. Per the original workflow: Gene usage analysis of CDR3 amino acid clonotypes used the roughly 62 TRBV and about 13 TRBJ segments found across samples. Filtered high-quality paired reads were merged into contigs using COPE and FqMerger. BLAST was used to align contigs to IMGT TRBV, TRBD and TRBJ reference genes, and CDR3 was defined according to IMGT. Clonotypes above 0.1% frequency were classified as highly expanded clones. Shannon entropy served as the measure of repertoire diversity, while the Gini coefficient captured V-J evenness. Clonotypes shared by more than one individual were considered public. TCRdb reprocessed the public reads (quality trimming at Q25 with fastp, clone calling with MiXCR) and kept in-frame beta chains. Merged by CDR3 protein, the rows form single entries marked with the most common genes and DNA. In this record, the V and J calls reflect TCRdb's handling and not the investigators' own analysis. This sample comprises approximately 490,000 distinct CDR3 sequences, around 15% of them detected only once. Of the sample, 9% to 15% falls within the top ten clones.

Interpreted using the paper, the time point label stands for: newly diagnosed GD, antithyroid drugs for less than 3 months. For both TCR sequencing and RNA sequencing, RNA was extracted from PBMCs in TRIzol. Graves' disease was diagnosed according to American Thyroid Association guidelines. Recruitment of patients was carried out at an endocrinology department in Xi'an, China. From each patient, about 9.7 milliliters of peripheral blood was collected into an EDTA anticoagulant tube. Ficoll Paque Plus density gradient separation was used to isolate PBMCs, and no additional T cell sorting was done. An Agilent 2100 Bioanalyzer and agarose gel were used to check RNA quality, and a NanoDrop 2000 was used to measure RNA concentration. The same specimen was also included in a second study, on T cells in Graves' hyperthyroidism and ophthalmopathy. From that second study: A patient counted as having stable Graves' hyperthyroidism if no progression to ophthalmopathy occurred over 18 months of follow-up. Hyperthyroidism patients were newly diagnosed, with disease duration under 2 months, and aged 18 to 65 years. The study excluded patients with uncontrolled infections, other autoimmune diseases, pregnancy or lactation. Clinical symptoms, serum thyroxine and TRAb, thyroid ultrasound, and orbital computed tomography formed the basis for the diagnoses. For the first round of RT-PCR on the TCR CDR3, the HTBI primer set was used together with the Qiagen OneStep RT-PCR kit. Most expanded thyroid clonotypes (frequency above 0.001) were also found in blood, which suggests that blood repertoires may mirror thyroid immune responses. A 13 V-J signature model separated ophthalmopathy from stable hyperthyroidism, with just over 85% sensitivity and about 81% specificity in cross-validation and 80%/75% in testing. In validation, progression to ophthalmopathy was predicted by the model with around 71% sensitivity and just over 72% specificity, a median of about 6.4 months before onset. To identify TCR V-J signatures that set the groups apart, the researchers used a discovery cohort of about a hundred patients, made up of 43 with Graves' ophthalmopathy and approximately 57 with stable Graves' hyperthyroidism. Prospective prediction of ophthalmopathy was tested in an independent validation cohort consisting of fewer than 20 hyperthyroidism patients and about 17 patients who later progressed to ophthalmopathy. The 75 to 100 discovery patients were divided at random into training and test sets in a 7:3 ratio. Thyroid tissue and blood T-cell repertoires from several Graves' hyperthyroidism patients were also compared in the study. Once sampling was done, hyperthyroidism patients were given methimazole at a starting dose of 30 mg daily, whereas ophthalmopathy patients were given high-dose intravenous methylprednisolone. The libraries were constructed in a second round of multiplex PCR and then size-selected and purified. The libraries were sequenced on an Illumina HiSeq2000 using paired-end 100 bp reads. SOAPnuke was used to process the raw data, with reads discarded if the reads contained adapters or uncalled bases, had a mean Phred below 15, or lacked an exact constant-primer or identifier match. COPE v1.2.5 was used to merge high-quality paired reads, and clonotypes were defined as unique nucleotide sequences. MiTCR v1.1 was used to align clonotypes to the IMGT TRBV, TRBD and TRBJ reference segments. The analysis was restricted to V-J combinations with a frequency above 0.0001, which together covered 99.2% of the repertoires. A TCS score was defined as the ratio of F50 (clonal expansion) to E x V (chaos), with BLOSUM62-based TCRdist applied between CDR3 peptides within each V-J. Welch's t-statistics and random forest reduced 450 to 600 V-J features to 10 to 15, which were used in a naive Bayes classifier (R e1071). Sample size was not statistically predetermined, and investigators were not blinded to group allocation. According to the paper, TCR Vbeta CDR3 sequencing was carried out on roughly 130 peripheral blood samples, which came from fewer than 50 ophthalmopathy, around 75 hyperthyroidism and about 17 progressor patients.

This TCR came from a man in his forties with Graves disease. Donor details come from another sample of the same person, matched by shared clones. Sequenced here: peripheral blood mononuclear cells (PBMCs), sampled at new diagnosis, from a patient treated with antithyroid drugs.

The bases are TGTGCCAGCAGTTCGTTTACTAGCGGACCTAACAATGAGCAGTTCTTC. This translates into CASSSFTSGPNNEQFF. The rearrangement combines TRBV6-2 or TRBV6-3 with TRBJ2-1, and 8 junction bases match TRBD2. Relative to germline, V is missing 4 bases and J is missing 5 bases, with 10 bases of the junction outside any gene match. From cysteine to phenylalanine, the CDR3 is 16 amino acids long. Only the CDR3 portion is preserved as DNA: 48 bases, with reading frame beginning at the first base. Based on the germline V gene, the CDR1 and CDR2 sequences are MNHEY and SVGEGT.